The clone carrying this T cell receptor (beta chain) appeared a single time. This entry comes from a study of cytomegalovirus exposure and HLA in healthy donors. Primers included in the PCR were 60 Vbeta and 13 Jbeta primers. This table comes from immunoSEQ multiplex PCR, and its TCRdb copy is limited to in-frame clones, with some not included. The data show about 69,000 clones, with roughly 76% seen just once and around 3.3% held by the top ten. V lost 2 bases to trimming and J lost 0 bases; unmatched junction nucleotides: 2. This CDR3 is 15 amino acids long. Germline CDR1 is MNHEY and CDR2 is SVGAGI.

Source material: PBMCs. The receptor comes from a man between 18 and 29 years old in good health and CMV-seronegative. The chain is built from TRBV6-5 and TRBJ1-1; 8 nucleotides line up with TRBD1. CDR3 bases: TGTGCCAGCAGTTACCTGGGACAGGTGAACACTGAAGCTTTCTTT. This gives the protein CASSYLGQVNTEAFF.